This T cell receptor beta chain was sequenced for a study of blood T cell repertoires in COVID-19. Looking at the study overall: There were acute and convalescent COVID-19 samples, and they came from the United States, Italy and Spain.

Sequencing used immunoSEQ multiplex PCR; TCRdb keeps in-frame clones, though not all of them. This repertoire shows roughly 300,000 clones, about nine tenths found once; its top ten account for 2.3%. This clone was observed a handful of times. Trimming shortened V by 0 bases and J by 2 bases, and 13 bases separated the two germline ends. Germline V lookup: CDR1 SGDLS, CDR2 YYNGEE. The CDR3 has 16 residues. Sequenced sample: PBMCs or T cells enriched from blood (not recorded which). The V call is TRBV9, the J call TRBJ2-3; D is perhaps TRBD2 (7 bases). The origin of this receptor is a woman in her thirties or forties with acute COVID-19. CDR3 amino acids: CASSVGAGDYTDTQYF. The CDR3, as DNA: TGTGCCAGCAGCGTAGGGGCAGGGGACTACACAGATACGCAGTATTTT.